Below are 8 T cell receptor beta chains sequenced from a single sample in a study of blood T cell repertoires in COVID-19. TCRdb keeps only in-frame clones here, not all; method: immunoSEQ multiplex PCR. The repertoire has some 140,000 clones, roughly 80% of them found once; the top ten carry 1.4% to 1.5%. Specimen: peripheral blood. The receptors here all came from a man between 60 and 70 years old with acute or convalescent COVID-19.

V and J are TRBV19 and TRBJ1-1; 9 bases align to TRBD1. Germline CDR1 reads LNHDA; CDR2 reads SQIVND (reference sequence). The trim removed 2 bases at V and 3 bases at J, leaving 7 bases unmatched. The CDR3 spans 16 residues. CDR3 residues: CASSISGQGGYTEAFF. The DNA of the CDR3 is TGTGCCAGTAGTATATCGGGACAGGGAGGATACACTGAAGCTTTCTTT. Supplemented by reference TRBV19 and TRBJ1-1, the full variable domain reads DGGITQSPKYLFRKEGQNVTLSCEQNLNHDAMYWYRQDPGQGLRLIYYSQIVNDFQKGDIAEGYSVSREKKESFPLTVTSAQKNPTAFYLCASSISGQGGYTEAFFGQGTRLTVV.

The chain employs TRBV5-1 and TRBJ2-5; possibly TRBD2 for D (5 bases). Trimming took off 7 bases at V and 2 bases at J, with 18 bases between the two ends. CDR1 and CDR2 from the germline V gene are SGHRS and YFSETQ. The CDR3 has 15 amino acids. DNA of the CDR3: TGCGCCAGCGCCACGACGGTATCGGGACAAGAGACCCAGTACTTC. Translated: CASATTVSGQETQYF. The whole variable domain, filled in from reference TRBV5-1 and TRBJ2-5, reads KAGVTQTPRYLIKTRGQQVTLSCSPISGHRSVSWYQQTPGQGLQFLFEYFSETQRNKGNFPGRFSGRQFSNSRSEMNVSTLELGDSALYLCASATTVSGQETQYFGPGTRLLVL.

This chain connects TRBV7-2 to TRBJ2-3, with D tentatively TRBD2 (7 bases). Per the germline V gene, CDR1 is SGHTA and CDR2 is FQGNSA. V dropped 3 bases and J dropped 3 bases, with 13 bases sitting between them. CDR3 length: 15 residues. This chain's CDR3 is CASSLRGGRTDTQYF. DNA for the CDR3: TGTGCCAGCAGCTTGAGGGGGGGCCGGACAGATACGCAGTATTTT.

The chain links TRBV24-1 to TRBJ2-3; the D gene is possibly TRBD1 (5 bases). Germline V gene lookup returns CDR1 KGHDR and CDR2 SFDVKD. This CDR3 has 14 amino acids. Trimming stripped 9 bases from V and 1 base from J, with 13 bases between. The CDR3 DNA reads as TGTGCCACCTCAACGTCCAGGGGCACAGATACGCAGTATTTT. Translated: CATSTSRGTDTQYF.

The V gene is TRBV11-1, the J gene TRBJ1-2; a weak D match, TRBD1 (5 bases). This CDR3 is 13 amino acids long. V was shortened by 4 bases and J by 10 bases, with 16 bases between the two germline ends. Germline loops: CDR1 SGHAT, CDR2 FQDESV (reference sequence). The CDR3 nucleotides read TGTGCCAGCAGCTCCACAAAACCAGGGTTCTACACCTTC. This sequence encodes CASSSTKPGFYTF.

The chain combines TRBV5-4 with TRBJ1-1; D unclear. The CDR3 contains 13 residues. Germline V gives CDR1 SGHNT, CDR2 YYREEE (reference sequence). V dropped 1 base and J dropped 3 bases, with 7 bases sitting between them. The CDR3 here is CASSLRRDTEAFF. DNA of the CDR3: TGTGCCAGCAGCTTGCGACGGGACACTGAAGCTTTCTTT.

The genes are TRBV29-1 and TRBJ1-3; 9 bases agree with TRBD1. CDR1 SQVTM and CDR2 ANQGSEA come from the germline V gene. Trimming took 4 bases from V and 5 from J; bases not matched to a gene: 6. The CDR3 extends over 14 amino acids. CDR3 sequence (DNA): TGCAGCGTTGCAGAAGGGACAGGGAGAAACACCATATATTTT. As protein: CSVAEGTGRNTIYF. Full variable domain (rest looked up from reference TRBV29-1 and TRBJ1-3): SAVISQKPSRDICQRGTSLTIQCQVDSQVTMMFWYRQQPGQSLTLIATANQGSEATYESGFVIDKFPISRPNLTFSTLTVSNMSPEDSSIYLCSVAEGTGRNTIYFGEGSWLTVV.

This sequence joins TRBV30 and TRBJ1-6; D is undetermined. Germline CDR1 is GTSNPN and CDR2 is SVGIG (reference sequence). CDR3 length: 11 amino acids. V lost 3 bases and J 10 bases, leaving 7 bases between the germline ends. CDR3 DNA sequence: TGTGCCTGGAGGACGGGGTCACCCCTCCACTTT. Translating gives CAWRTGSPLHF.